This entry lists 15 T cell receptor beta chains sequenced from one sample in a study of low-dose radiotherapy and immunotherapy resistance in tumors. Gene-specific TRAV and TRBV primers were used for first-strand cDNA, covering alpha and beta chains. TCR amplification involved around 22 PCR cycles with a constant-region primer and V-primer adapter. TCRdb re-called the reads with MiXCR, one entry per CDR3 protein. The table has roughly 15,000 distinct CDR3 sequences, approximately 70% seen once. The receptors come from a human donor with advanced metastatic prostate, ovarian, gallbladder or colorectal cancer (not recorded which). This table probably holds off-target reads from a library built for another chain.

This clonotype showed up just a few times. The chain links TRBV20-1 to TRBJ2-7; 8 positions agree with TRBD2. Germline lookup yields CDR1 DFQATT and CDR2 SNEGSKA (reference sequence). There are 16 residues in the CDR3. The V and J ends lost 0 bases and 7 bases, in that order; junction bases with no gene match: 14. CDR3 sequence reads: CSARDLIGGGRPEQYF. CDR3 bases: TGCAGTGCTAGAGATCTGATTGGCGGGGGGAGGCCTGAGCAGTACTTC.

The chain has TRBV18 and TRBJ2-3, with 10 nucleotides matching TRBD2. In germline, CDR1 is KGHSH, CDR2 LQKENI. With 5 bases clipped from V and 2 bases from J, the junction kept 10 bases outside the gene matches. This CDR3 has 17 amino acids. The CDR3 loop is CASSSELAGSSTDTQYF. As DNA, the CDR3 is TGTGCCAGCTCATCCGAACTAGCGGGGTCCTCCACAGATACGCAGTATTTT.

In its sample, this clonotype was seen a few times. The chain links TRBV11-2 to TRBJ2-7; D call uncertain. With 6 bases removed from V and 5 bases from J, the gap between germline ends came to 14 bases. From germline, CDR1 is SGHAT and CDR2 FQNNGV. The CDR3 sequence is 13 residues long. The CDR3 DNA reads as TGTGCCAGCAGGGTCCGGGCTCCACACGAGCAGTACTTC. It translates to CASRVRAPHEQYF.

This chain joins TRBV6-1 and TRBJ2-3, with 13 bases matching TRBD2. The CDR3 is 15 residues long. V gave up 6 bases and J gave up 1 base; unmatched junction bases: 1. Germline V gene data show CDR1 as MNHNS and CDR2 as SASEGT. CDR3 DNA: TGTGCCAGCAGCACTAGCGGGGGGGGCACAGATACGCAGTATTTT. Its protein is CASSTSGGGTDTQYF.

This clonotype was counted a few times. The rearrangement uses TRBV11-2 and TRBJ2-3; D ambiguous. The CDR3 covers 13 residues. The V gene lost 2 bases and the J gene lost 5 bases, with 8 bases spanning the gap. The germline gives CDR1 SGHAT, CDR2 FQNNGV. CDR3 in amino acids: CASSLQMGDTQYF. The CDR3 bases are TGTGCCAGCAGCTTACAGATGGGAGATACGCAGTATTTT. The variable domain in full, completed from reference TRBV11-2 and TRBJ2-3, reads EAGVAQSPRYKIIEKRQSVAFWCNPISGHATLYWYQQILGQGPKLLIQFQNNGVVDDSQLPKDRFSAERLKGVDSTLKIQPAKLEDSAVYLCASSLQMGDTQYFGPGTRLTVL.

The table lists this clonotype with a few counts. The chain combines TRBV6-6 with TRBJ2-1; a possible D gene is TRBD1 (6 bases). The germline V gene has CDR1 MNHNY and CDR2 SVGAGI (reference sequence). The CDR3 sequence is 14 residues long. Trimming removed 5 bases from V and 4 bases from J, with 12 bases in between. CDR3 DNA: TGTGCCAGCAGTAAAGGGGGACCATACAATGAGCAGTTCTTC. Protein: CASSKGGPYNEQFF.

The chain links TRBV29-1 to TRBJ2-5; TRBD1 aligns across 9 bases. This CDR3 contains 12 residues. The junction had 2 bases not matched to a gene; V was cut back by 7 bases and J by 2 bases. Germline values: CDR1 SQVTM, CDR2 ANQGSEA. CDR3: CSADRGQETQYF. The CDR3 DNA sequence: TGCAGCGCAGACAGGGGGCAAGAGACCCAGTACTTC.

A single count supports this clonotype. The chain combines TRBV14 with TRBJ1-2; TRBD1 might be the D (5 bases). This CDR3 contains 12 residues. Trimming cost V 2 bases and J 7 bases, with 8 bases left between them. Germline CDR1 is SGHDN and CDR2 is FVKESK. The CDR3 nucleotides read TGTGCCAGCAGCCAACAGGGTGTTGGCTACACCTTC. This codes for CASSQQGVGYTF.

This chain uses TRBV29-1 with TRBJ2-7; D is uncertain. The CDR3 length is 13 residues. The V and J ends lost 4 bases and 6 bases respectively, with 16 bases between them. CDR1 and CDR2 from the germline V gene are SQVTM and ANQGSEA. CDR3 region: CSVGVLGIGEQYF. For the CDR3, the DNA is TGCAGCGTTGGGGTCTTAGGGATTGGCGAGCAGTACTTC.

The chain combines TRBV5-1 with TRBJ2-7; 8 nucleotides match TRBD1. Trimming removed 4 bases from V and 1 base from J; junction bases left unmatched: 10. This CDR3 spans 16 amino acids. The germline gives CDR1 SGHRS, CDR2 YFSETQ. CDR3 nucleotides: TGCGCCAGCAGCGGCGGACAGGGAAGAGAGTCCTACGAGCAGTACTTC. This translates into CASSGGQGRESYEQYF.

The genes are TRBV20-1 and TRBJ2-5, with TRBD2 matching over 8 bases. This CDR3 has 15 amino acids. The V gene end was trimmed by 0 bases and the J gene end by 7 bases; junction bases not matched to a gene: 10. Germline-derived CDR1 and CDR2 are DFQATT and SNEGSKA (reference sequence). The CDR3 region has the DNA TGCAGTGCTAGAGATCGCGGCGGGGGGCGAGGGACCCAGTACTTC. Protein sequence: CSARDRGGGRGTQYF.

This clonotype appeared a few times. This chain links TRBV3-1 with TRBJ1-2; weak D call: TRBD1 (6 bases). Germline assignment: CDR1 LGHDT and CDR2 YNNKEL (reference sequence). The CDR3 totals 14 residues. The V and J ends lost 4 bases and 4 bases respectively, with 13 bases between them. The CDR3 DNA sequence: TGTGCCAGCAGCCCGCCGGACAGCCTCTATGGCTACACCTTC. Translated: CASSPPDSLYGYTF.

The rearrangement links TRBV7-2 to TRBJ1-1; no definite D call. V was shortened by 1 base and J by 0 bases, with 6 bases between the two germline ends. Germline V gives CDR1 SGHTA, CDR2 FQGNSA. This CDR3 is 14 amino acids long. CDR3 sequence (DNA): TGTGCCAGCAGCTTAGGAGGGATGAACACTGAAGCTTTCTTT. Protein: CASSLGGMNTEAFF.

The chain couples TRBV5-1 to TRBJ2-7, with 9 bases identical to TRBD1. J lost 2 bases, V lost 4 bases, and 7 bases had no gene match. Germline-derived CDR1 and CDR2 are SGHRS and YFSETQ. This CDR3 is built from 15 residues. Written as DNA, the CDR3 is TGCGCCAGCAGCCTGTCCGGGACAGGGACCTACGAGCAGTACTTC. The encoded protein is CASSLSGTGTYEQYF.

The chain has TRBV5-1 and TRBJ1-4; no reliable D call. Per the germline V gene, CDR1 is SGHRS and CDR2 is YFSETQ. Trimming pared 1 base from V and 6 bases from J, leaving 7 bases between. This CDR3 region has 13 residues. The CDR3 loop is CASSLNPDEKLFF. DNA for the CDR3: TGCGCCAGCAGCTTGAACCCGGATGAAAAACTGTTTTTT.